Listed below are T cell receptor beta chains from one sample, sequenced in a study of blood T cell repertoires in COVID-19. Assay: immunoSEQ multiplex PCR; the TCRdb copy retains only in-frame clones and omits some. The table includes fewer than 110,000 clones, approximately 92% detected once. The source material was peripheral blood. The receptors stem from a man aged 50-59 years with active COVID-19. Both conserved end residues are part of each CDR3. The order of the fields is J gene, D gene, V gene, clone size, CDR3 protein, CDR3 DNA. A D gene is named only where the DNA matches it firmly. Expanded clones are given a class, and other clones once, few, many or no size at all.

TRBJ2-1,TRBD2,TRBV19,once,CASTIPGTSGRYEQFF,TGTGCCAGTACCATCCCCGGGACTAGCGGGAGGTATGAGCAGTTCTTC
TRBJ2-3,NA,TRBV6-5,once,CASSPGRDTDTQYF,TGTGCCAGCAGCCCCGGGCGGGACACAGATACGCAGTATTTT
TRBJ1-6,NA,TRBV5-1,NA,CASSLAVGAESPLHF,TGCGCCAGCAGCTTGGCAGTGGGGGCAGAATCACCCCTCCACTTT
TRBJ2-2,TRBD2,TRBV10-2,NA,CASRGTSGNTGELFF,TGCGCCAGCAGAGGGACTAGCGGGAACACCGGGGAGCTGTTTTTT
TRBJ1-3,TRBD1,TRBV5-8,NA,CASSLIYGQGVNAGNTIYF,TGTGCCAGCAGCCTTATATATGGACAGGGGGTTAACGCTGGAAACACCATATATTTT
TRBJ1-5,TRBD1,TRBV12-3/TRBV12-4,once,CASRGQGGQPQHF,TGTGCCAGCAGAGGACAGGGCGGCCAGCCCCAGCATTTT
TRBJ1-1,TRBD1,TRBV5-4,once,CASSLGQGAGNTEAFF,TGTGCCAGCAGTCTAGGACAGGGGGCAGGAAACACTGAAGCTTTCTTT
TRBJ2-1,TRBD2,TRBV5-6,NA,CASSPAVSGNYNEQFF,TGTGCCAGCAGCCCCGCGGTGAGCGGGAACTACAATGAGCAGTTCTTC
TRBJ1-2,NA,TRBV7-2,NA,CASSPRRLGTSYGYTF,TGTGCCAGCAGCCCGAGGAGGCTGGGGACATCCTATGGCTACACCTTC
TRBJ2-7,TRBD2,TRBV11-2,NA,CASSRNGGGLYEQYF,TGTGCCAGCAGCCGAAACGGGGGGGGGCTGTACGAGCAGTACTTC
TRBJ2-7,TRBD1,TRBV5-1,NA,CASSLSGQASYEQYF,TGCGCCAGCAGCTTGTCCGGACAGGCCTCCTACGAGCAGTACTTC
TRBJ2-5,NA,TRBV30,NA,CAWSNGLQETQYF,TGTGCCTGGAGTAATGGGCTCCAAGAGACCCAGTACTTC
TRBJ2-7,NA,TRBV2,NA,CASTGMAYEQYF,TGTGCCAGCACGGGGATGGCCTACGAGCAGTACTTC
TRBJ2-5,NA,TRBV3-1/TRBV3-2,NA,CASSQESQGGQTQYF,TGTGCCAGCAGCCAAGAAAGTCAGGGTGGACAGACCCAGTACTTC
TRBJ2-1,TRBD2,TRBV3-1/TRBV3-2,NA,CASSQDRLAPFHNEQFF,TGTGCCAGCAGCCAAGATAGACTAGCGCCCTTTCACAATGAGCAGTTCTTC
TRBJ2-1,TRBD2,TRBV7-6,NA,CASSTPSSGRGDEQFF,TGTGCCAGCAGCACCCCCTCTAGCGGGAGAGGCGATGAGCAGTTCTTC
TRBJ1-4,NA,TRBV19,NA,CASNPLPGEKLFF,TGTGCCAGTAACCCACTTCCAGGAGAAAAACTGTTTTTT
TRBJ2-3,TRBD1,TRBV7-9,NA,CASSDTAGGDTQYF,TGTGCCAGCAGCGACACGGCAGGGGGAGATACGCAGTATTTT
TRBJ2-7,TRBD1,TRBV19,NA,CASSNPGQGAYEQYF,TGTGCCAGTAGCAATCCGGGACAGGGGGCCTACGAGCAGTACTTC
TRBJ2-7,TRBD2,TRBV19,NA,CASSIKVGLAGGLTYEQYF,TGTGCCAGTAGTATAAAAGTGGGACTAGCGGGAGGTCTTACCTACGAGCAGTACTTC
TRBJ1-3,NA,TRBV27,NA,CASSLRGGPNPGNTIYF,TGTGCCAGCAGTTTAAGGGGGGGGCCTAACCCTGGAAACACCATATATTTT
TRBJ1-2,NA,TRBV28,NA,CASSPLRGYGYTF,TGTGCCAGCAGCCCCCTGCGTGGCTATGGCTACACCTTC
TRBJ1-1,NA,TRBV6-6,NA,CASSYRNTEAFF,TGTGCCAGCAGTTACCGGAACACTGAAGCTTTCTTT
TRBJ2-5,NA,TRBV5-1,NA,CASSLEGETQYF,TGCGCCAGCAGCTTGGAGGGGGAGACCCAGTACTTC
TRBJ1-5,TRBD1,TRBV7-9,NA,CASSLDGQGNQPQHF,TGTGCCAGCAGCTTAGATGGACAGGGGAATCAGCCCCAGCATTTT
TRBJ1-5,TRBD1,TRBV5-4,few,CASSPGTDQPQHF,TGTGCCAGCAGCCCCGGGACAGATCAGCCCCAGCATTTT
TRBJ2-7,TRBD2,TRBV27,NA,CASRRLAGAYEQYF,TGTGCCAGCAGACGACTAGCGGGTGCCTACGAGCAGTACTTC
TRBJ1-1,NA,TRBV5-1,once,CASSLNSGNTEAFF,TGCGCCAGCAGCTTGAACTCGGGTAACACTGAAGCTTTCTTT
TRBJ1-3,NA,TRBV5-1,NA,CASSRENRDGNTIYF,TGCGCCAGCAGCCGAGAAAACAGGGATGGAAACACCATATATTTT
TRBJ1-5,NA,TRBV28,NA,CASSHRIGSNQPQHF,TGTGCCAGCAGTCACAGGATTGGGAGCAATCAGCCCCAGCATTTT
TRBJ2-1,NA,TRBV11-3,NA,CASSPSGPPEDEQFF,TGTGCCAGCAGCCCGAGCGGGCCCCCTGAGGATGAGCAGTTCTTC
TRBJ1-5,NA,TRBV3-1/TRBV3-2,few,CASSQGPGSNQPQHF,TGTGCCAGCAGCCAAGGGCCGGGTAGCAATCAGCCCCAGCATTTT
TRBJ2-3,NA,TRBV10-3,NA,CAISDTRYTQYF,TGTGCCATCAGTGACACTAGATATACGCAGTATTTT
TRBJ2-7,NA,TRBV7-9,NA,CASSLSSYEQYF,TGTGCCAGCAGCCTGAGCTCCTACGAGCAGTACTTC
TRBJ1-2,NA,TRBV2,NA,CASSVTGRGYTF,TGTGCCAGCAGTGTAACGGGTAGGGGCTACACCTTC
TRBJ2-1,NA,TRBV7-8,once,CASSFPLREQFF,TGTGCCAGCAGCTTTCCCCTCAGGGAGCAGTTCTTC
TRBJ1-1,NA,TRBV9,NA,CASSLRGSDTEAFF,TGTGCCAGCAGCCTCAGGGGCTCTGACACTGAAGCTTTCTTT
TRBJ2-3,TRBD1,TRBV5-1,NA,CASSLGDRDTDTQYF,TGCGCCAGCAGCTTGGGGGACAGGGACACAGATACGCAGTATTTT
TRBJ1-4,NA,TRBV5-8,NA,CASIRRATNEKLFF,TGTGCCAGCATCCGGAGGGCAACTAATGAAAAACTGTTTTTT
TRBJ1-2,NA,TRBV6-5,NA,CASSGGGPYGYTF,TGTGCCAGCAGCGGGGGGGGACCCTATGGCTACACCTTC
TRBJ2-1,NA,TRBV7-3,NA,CASSAQQGFSSYNEQFF,TGTGCCAGCAGCGCCCAACAGGGATTCAGCTCCTACAATGAGCAGTTCTTC
TRBJ1-1,TRBD1,TRBV5-1,NA,CASSLGPESGTGEAFF,TGCGCCAGCAGCTTGGGGCCCGAAAGCGGGACAGGCGAAGCTTTCTTT
TRBJ2-3,TRBD2,TRBV7-2,NA,CASSLAGAGDTQYF,TGTGCCAGCAGCTTGGCGGGAGCTGGGGATACGCAGTATTTT
TRBJ2-5,NA,TRBV2,NA,CASSGQQETQYF,TGTGCCAGCAGTGGGCAGCAAGAGACCCAGTACTTC
TRBJ2-7,NA,TRBV1,few,CTSSQGERTSGSLEQYF,TGCACCAGCAGCCAAGGAGAAAGGACTAGCGGGAGTCTCGAGCAGTACTTC
TRBJ2-2,NA,TRBV5-1,NA,CASSLYQGYTGELFF,TGCGCCAGCAGCTTGTATCAGGGATACACCGGGGAGCTGTTTTTT
TRBJ2-3,TRBD1,TRBV10-1,NA,CASSESGQGIDTQYF,TGCGCCAGCAGTGAGTCGGGACAGGGAATCGATACGCAGTATTTT
TRBJ2-7,TRBD2,TRBV4-1,NA,CASSSLLAGGNYEQYF,TGCGCCAGCAGCTCTCTACTAGCGGGAGGAAACTACGAGCAGTACTTC
TRBJ1-4,NA,TRBV6-5,NA,CASARGTNEKLFF,TGTGCCAGCGCCAGAGGAACTAATGAAAAACTGTTTTTT
TRBJ2-7,TRBD1,TRBV6-1,once,CASSDTGAGFYEQYF,TGTGCCAGCAGTGATACAGGGGCTGGCTTCTACGAGCAGTACTTC
TRBJ2-7,TRBD1,TRBV28,NA,CASRSGGPSSYEQYF,TGTGCCAGCAGATCAGGGGGCCCCAGCTCCTACGAGCAGTACTTC
TRBJ2-7,TRBD2,TRBV6-5,NA,CASGTSGAYEQYF,TGTGCCAGTGGGACTAGCGGGGCCTACGAGCAGTACTTC